The following is a T cell receptor (beta chain) sequence with its context. The data were taken from a study of OX40 agonist ivuxolimab in advanced cancers. Between the trimmed V and J ends, which lost 3 bases and 3 bases, there was a span of 9 bases. Germline CDR1 is ENHRY and CDR2 is SYGVKD. CDR3 length equals 14 residues. The method was immunoSEQ multiplex PCR; TCRdb's version includes in-frame clones alone and lacks a portion of them. The table lists tens of thousands of clones, about nine tenths of them singletons. The source material was CD4+ or CD8+ T cells sorted from blood, sampled in a trial of the OX40 agonist ivuxolimab. The rearrangement links TRBV10-3 to TRBJ1-5, with D possibly being TRBD1 (5 bases). The clonotype was recovered from an adult with an advanced solid tumor such as melanoma, head and neck, liver or kidney cancer. The CDR3, as DNA: TGTGCCATCAGTGAAAGACAGCTCAATCAGCCCCAGCATTTT. Translated: CAISERQLNQPQHF.